The rows below give T cell receptor beta chains drawn from one sample of a study of shared clonotypes between healthy human individuals. Sequencing used immunoSEQ multiplex PCR; TCRdb keeps in-frame clones, though not all of them. This table holds 2.3 million or so clones, approximately 95% found once. Input material: naive CD4+ T cells from PBMCs. The receptors stem from a man younger than 30 in good health. Some clones in this sample may be carry-over from other donors' samples. The CDR3 runs from the conserved cysteine through the conserved F or W. A D gene is named only where the DNA matches it firmly. Size is stated for part of the rows, as once, few or many counts, or as a class when the clone is expanded.

d_call: -
j_call: TRBJ2-5
v_call: TRBV6-5
clone_size: -
cdr3_nt: TGTGCCAGCAGTTACTCGAAACTTCAAGAGACCCAGTACTTC
cdr3_aa: CASSYSKLQETQYF

d_call: -
j_call: TRBJ2-7
v_call: TRBV5-4
clone_size: -
cdr3_nt: TGTGCCAGCAGCTTAACAGGACCCGAGGAAGAGCAGTACTTC
cdr3_aa: CASSLTGPEEEQYF

d_call: TRBD1
j_call: TRBJ2-5
v_call: TRBV19
clone_size: -
cdr3_nt: TGTGCCACCGGACCGGGACAGGGAACAGAGACCCAGTACTTC
cdr3_aa: CATGPGQGTETQYF

d_call: -
j_call: TRBJ1-1
v_call: TRBV18
clone_size: -
cdr3_nt: TGTGCCAGCTCACCAACAGACCTGAACACTGAAGCTTTCTTT
cdr3_aa: CASSPTDLNTEAFF

d_call: TRBD2
j_call: TRBJ2-7
v_call: TRBV7-9
clone_size: -
cdr3_nt: TGTGCCAGCAGCTTAAGGGACTACCCCTACGAGCAGTACTTC
cdr3_aa: CASSLRDYPYEQYF

d_call: TRBD1
j_call: TRBJ1-2
v_call: TRBV7-2
clone_size: -
cdr3_nt: TGTGCCAGCAGCTTAGCAGCAGGGGGCTATGGCTACACCTTC
cdr3_aa: CASSLAAGGYGYTF

d_call: -
j_call: TRBJ2-7
v_call: TRBV15
clone_size: -
cdr3_nt: TGTGCCACCAGCAGAGATTCGGACGAGCAGTACTTC
cdr3_aa: CATSRDSDEQYF

d_call: -
j_call: TRBJ2-1
v_call: TRBV7-9
clone_size: -
cdr3_nt: TGTGCCAGCAGCTTCCAACAGGCGTACAATGAGCAGTTCTTC
cdr3_aa: CASSFQQAYNEQFF

d_call: TRBD2
j_call: TRBJ2-7
v_call: TRBV7-2
clone_size: -
cdr3_nt: TGTGCCAGCAGCCTGGGACTAGCGGGAGTGGACGAGCAGTACTTC
cdr3_aa: CASSLGLAGVDEQYF

d_call: -
j_call: TRBJ2-2
v_call: TRBV5-6
clone_size: -
cdr3_nt: TGTGCCAGCAGCTTGACCCGGGAGAACACCGGGGAGCTGTTTTTT
cdr3_aa: CASSLTRENTGELFF

d_call: TRBD2
j_call: TRBJ2-1
v_call: TRBV18
clone_size: -
cdr3_nt: TGTGCCAGCTCACCACCGGATAGGGGAGGGAATGAGCAGTTCTTC
cdr3_aa: CASSPPDRGGNEQFF

d_call: -
j_call: TRBJ2-2
v_call: TRBV11-3
clone_size: -
cdr3_nt: TGTGCCAGCAGCTTAGGATTCACCGGGGAGCTGTTTTTT
cdr3_aa: CASSLGFTGELFF

d_call: TRBD1
j_call: TRBJ2-3
v_call: TRBV9
clone_size: -
cdr3_nt: TGTGCCAGCACTCAGGGGGCGGGTTTCACAGATACGCAGTATTTT
cdr3_aa: CASTQGAGFTDTQYF

d_call: TRBD1
j_call: TRBJ1-4
v_call: TRBV5-1
clone_size: -
cdr3_nt: TGCGCCAGCAGCGAAGGACAGGGGGCGCATGAAAAACTGTTTTTT
cdr3_aa: CASSEGQGAHEKLFF

d_call: TRBD1
j_call: TRBJ2-7
v_call: TRBV5-1
clone_size: -
cdr3_nt: TGCGCCAGCAGCCGACAGGGACCTTTAGACGAGCAGTACTTC
cdr3_aa: CASSRQGPLDEQYF

d_call: -
j_call: TRBJ1-2
v_call: TRBV6-5
clone_size: -
cdr3_nt: TGTGCCAGCAGTTATGGGTTGGGGGCCTATGGCTACACCTTC
cdr3_aa: CASSYGLGAYGYTF

d_call: TRBD1
j_call: TRBJ1-4
v_call: TRBV11-2
clone_size: -
cdr3_nt: TGTGCCAGCAGTCCGCTGAGGACCCGGCGACAGGGGCGGGAAAAACTGTTTTTT
cdr3_aa: CASSPLRTRRQGREKLFF

d_call: -
j_call: TRBJ1-1
v_call: TRBV5-1
clone_size: once
cdr3_nt: TGCGCCAGCAGCTTGGAGAACAGACTGACTGAAGCTTTCTTT
cdr3_aa: CASSLENRLTEAFF

d_call: -
j_call: TRBJ2-7
v_call: TRBV28
clone_size: -
cdr3_nt: TGTGCCAGCAGTTCGACAGGTGTCCCCTACGAGCAGTACTTC
cdr3_aa: CASSSTGVPYEQYF

d_call: -
j_call: TRBJ2-2
v_call: TRBV7-3
clone_size: -
cdr3_nt: TGTGCCAGCAGCTTAACAGGGATGAACACCGGGGAGCTGTTTTTT
cdr3_aa: CASSLTGMNTGELFF

d_call: TRBD2
j_call: TRBJ2-1
v_call: TRBV6-5
clone_size: -
cdr3_nt: TGTGCCAGCAGTTACTCGAGTTGGCTAGCGGGCAATGAGCAGTTCTTC
cdr3_aa: CASSYSSWLAGNEQFF

d_call: -
j_call: TRBJ2-3
v_call: TRBV28
clone_size: -
cdr3_nt: TGTGCCAGCAGAACCACGGGCGGAGGGGTCACAGATACGCAGTATTTT
cdr3_aa: CASRTTGGGVTDTQYF

d_call: TRBD1
j_call: TRBJ1-4
v_call: TRBV18
clone_size: -
cdr3_nt: TGTGCCAGCTCACCACCGGGACAGAGGGGTGAAAAACTGTTTTTT
cdr3_aa: CASSPPGQRGEKLFF

d_call: -
j_call: TRBJ1-2
v_call: TRBV30
clone_size: -
cdr3_nt: TGTGCCTGGAGTGTACAGAGTAATGGGGGTGGCTACACCTTC
cdr3_aa: CAWSVQSNGGGYTF

d_call: TRBD2
j_call: TRBJ2-1
v_call: TRBV5-1
clone_size: -
cdr3_nt: TGCGCCAGCAGCTTCGGGTACGATCCGACTAGCGGTAAGCAGTTCTTC
cdr3_aa: CASSFGYDPTSGKQFF

d_call: TRBD1
j_call: TRBJ1-5
v_call: TRBV6-6
clone_size: few
cdr3_nt: TGTGCCAGCCTCTTCGGACAGGGGGATCAGCCCCAGCATTTT
cdr3_aa: CASLFGQGDQPQHF

d_call: -
j_call: TRBJ2-1
v_call: TRBV4-3
clone_size: -
cdr3_nt: TGCGCCAGCAGCCAAGATCCCCTAGCCGATGAGCAGTTCTTC
cdr3_aa: CASSQDPLADEQFF